This passage covers 14 T cell receptor beta chains from one sample sequenced in a study of radiation and T cells in renal cell carcinoma. Repertoires were generated with immunoSEQ multiplex PCR, while TCRdb's copy carries only in-frame clones and drops some. The table lists about 130,000 clones, more than 80% of them singletons. Time point here: blood 2 weeks post-SBRT. Noted treatment: 15 Gy SBRT to primary tumor, nephrectomy 4 weeks later. The input for sequencing was blood, taken from a patient whose treatment included radiotherapy and nephrectomy. The receptors were sampled from an older woman with renal cell carcinoma.

This clone was found a few times. V is TRBV6-4 and J is TRBJ1-5; the D is unclear. Looked up from germline, CDR1 is MRHNA and CDR2 is SNTAGT. The CDR3 is made up of 13 amino acids. The V gene lost 4 bases and the J gene lost 4 bases, with 8 bases spanning the gap. CDR3 DNA: TGTGCCAGCAGTGTAGCAGCTAATCAGCCCCAGCATTTT. Translation: CASSVAANQPQHF.

The rearrangement joins TRBV23-1 to TRBJ2-5; D is unclear. TRBV23-1 carries the ORF label, with uncertain function. V lost 0 bases, J lost 1 base, and 9 bases lay in between. The CDR3 spans 15 residues. DNA for the CDR3: TGCGCCAGCAGTCAATCTATAAGTTTCCAAGAGACCCAGTACTTC. It translates to CASSQSISFQETQYF.

V usage is TRBV11-2 and J usage is TRBJ2-5, with D unclear. The end of the DNA fits TRBJ2-7 better, so the J call may be wrong. Germline CDR1 reads SGHAT; CDR2 reads FQNNGV. The CDR3 has 14 residues. The CDR3 nucleotides are TGTGCCAGCAGCTTATGGGTGAGCTCCTACGAGCAGTACTTC. This encodes CASSLWVSSYEQYF.

The chain combines TRBV15 with TRBJ1-3; D is perhaps TRBD1 (5 bases). The CDR3 is 18 residues long. Trimming pared 0 bases from V and 2 bases from J, leaving 17 bases between. The germline V gene encodes CDR1 LNHNV and CDR2 YYDKDF (reference sequence). In nucleotides, the CDR3 is TGTGCCACCAGCAGAGATGGTGGGACGGGCCGAGCTGGAAACACCATATATTTT. As protein: CATSRDGGTGRAGNTIYF.

The chain is built from TRBV5-1 and TRBJ2-7, with a possible D match to TRBD1 (5 bases). CDR3 size: 14 residues. V was cut by 7 bases and J by 0 bases, with 14 bases left in between. The V gene's germline CDR1 is SGHRS and CDR2 YFSETQ. The CDR3 is CASRNWGSSYEQYF. The CDR3 nucleotides read TGCGCCAGCCGAAATTGGGGCAGCTCCTACGAGCAGTACTTC.

The chain couples TRBV5-6 to TRBJ1-1; D may be TRBD1 (5 bases). The germline V gene encodes CDR1 SGHDT and CDR2 YYEEEE. The CDR3 length is 14 residues. Trimming shortened V by 5 bases and J by 1 base, and 12 bases separated the two germline ends. The CDR3 sequence: CASSRGHKNTEAFF. The DNA of the CDR3 is TGTGCCAGCAGTCGAGGACACAAGAACACTGAAGCTTTCTTT.

This chain links TRBV9 with TRBJ2-1; TRBD2 matches at 10 bases. This CDR3 is 20 amino acids long. With V trimmed by 0 bases and J by 0 bases, 12 bases remained unmatched. Germline V CDR1 and CDR2: SGDLS, YYNGEE. The CDR3 region is CASSVDPGLAATSSYNEQFF. The CDR3 DNA reads as TGTGCCAGCAGCGTAGACCCAGGACTAGCGGCAACGAGCTCCTACAATGAGCAGTTCTTC.

This clone was detected a few times. The V gene is TRBV9, the J gene TRBJ1-1; TRBD1 aligns across 7 bases. V trimming: 3 bases; J trimming: 6 bases; junction bases outside the gene matches: 5. Germline loops: CDR1 SGDLS, CDR2 YYNGEE. The CDR3 is 13 amino acids. CDR3 amino acids: CASSGGQSPEAFF. CDR3 nucleotide sequence: TGTGCCAGCAGCGGGGGACAGAGCCCTGAAGCTTTCTTT. The variable domain in full, with the rest retrieved from reference TRBV9 and TRBJ1-1, is DSGVTQTPKHLITATGQRVTLRCSPRSGDLSVYWYQQSLDQGLQFLIQYYNGEERAKGNILERFSAQQFPDLHSELNLSSLELGDSALYFCASSGGQSPEAFFGQGTRLTVV.

Written as DNA, the CDR3 is TGTGCCAGCAGCCCTGGCGGGGGAGAAGGACAAGAGACCCAGTACTTC. It yields the protein CASSPGGGEGQETQYF. The chain carries TRBV7-3 and TRBJ2-5; 7 bases agree with TRBD2. The J segment lost 2 bases and the V segment lost 5 bases, leaving 11 bases of the junction unmatched. CDR1 SGHTA and CDR2 FQGTGA come from the germline V gene. The CDR3 runs 16 residues.

DNA for the CDR3: TGTGCCAGTGGGAGACAGGGGTTTTGGAACGAGCAGTACTTC. Translated, it gives CASGRQGFWNEQYF. V is TRBV19 and J is TRBJ2-7, with 8 bases that match TRBD1. CDR1 is LNHDA, CDR2 SQIVND, per germline (reference sequence). J was trimmed by 5 bases and V by 8 bases; bases with no gene match: 11. The CDR3 has 14 residues. The full variable domain, rest sourced from reference TRBV19 and TRBJ2-7, is DGGITQSPKYLFRKEGQNVTLSCEQNLNHDAMYWYRQDPGQGLRLIYYSQIVNDFQKGDIAEGYSVSREKKESFPLTVTSAQKNPTAFYLCASGRQGFWNEQYFGPGTRLTVT.

This sequence joins TRBV28 and TRBJ1-1; D perhaps matches TRBD1 (5 bases). CDR3 length: 13 amino acids. Trimming removed 10 bases at V and 0 bases at J, with 12 bases between. CDR1 MDHEN and CDR2 SYDVKM come from the germline V gene. As DNA, the CDR3 is TGTGCCACATTTGACAGCTTGAACACTGAAGCTTTCTTT. Its protein is CATFDSLNTEAFF.

This chain connects TRBV28 to TRBJ2-7, with TRBD1 matching 10 bases. The germline V gene has CDR1 MDHEN and CDR2 SYDVKM. The CDR3 is 14 residues long. V trimming: 5 bases; J trimming: 1 base; junction bases outside the gene matches: 2. In nucleotides, the CDR3 is TGTGCCAGCAGTCGACAGGGGGCGTCCTACGAGCAGTACTTC. It translates to CASSRQGASYEQYF.

This chain connects TRBV19 to TRBJ1-3; possible D gene TRBD1, 6 bases. Germline CDR1 reads LNHDA; CDR2 reads SQIVND (reference sequence). V was pared by 6 bases and J by 0 bases, with 15 bases between. The CDR3 loop spans 16 amino acids. The CDR3 DNA follows: TGTGCCAGTAGCCTGGACAGCCCATTCTCTGGAAACACCATATATTTT. It specifies CASSLDSPFSGNTIYF.

V and J are TRBV9 and TRBJ1-1; D is perhaps TRBD1 (5 bases). Trimming removed 4 bases at V and 8 bases at J, with 18 bases between. Germline CDR1 is SGDLS and CDR2 is YYNGEE. The CDR3 consists of 14 residues. The CDR3 reads CASSPSGARLEAFF. CDR3 in DNA: TGTGCCAGCAGCCCCAGCGGGGCAAGACTCGAAGCTTTCTTT.